This TCR beta chain emerged from a study of control samples from healthy donors and cancer patients. The repertoire was sequenced with immunoSEQ multiplex PCR; TCRdb's copy has only in-frame clones and lacks some. The data contain about 150,000 clones, more than 85% of them singletons. This CDR3 comprises 15 residues. The germline V and J ends were trimmed by 5 bases and 3 bases, with 14 bases remaining between them. Germline V gives CDR1 SGHTA, CDR2 FQGNSA. Sequencing was carried out using blood. This TCR was sampled from a man younger than 30 in good health. The V and J genes are TRBV7-2 and TRBJ1-5; maybe TRBD1 (6 bases). Here the CDR3 reads CASSPEQGFNQPQHF. The CDR3 DNA follows: TGTGCCAGCAGCCCCGAACAGGGATTCAATCAGCCCCAGCATTTT.